This TCR beta chain was retrieved from a study of T cell responses to AZD1222 COVID-19 vaccine. Study overall: Pooled samples include second doses given at about 4 or 12 weeks. Study results and caveats: The donor cohort was predominantly white British with a female majority, and clonal diversity may have been underestimated. Two AZD1222 administrations were followed by greater Spike-specific TCR breadth and depth.

Concerning this clone: Its antigen is still unknown.

Assay: immunoSEQ multiplex PCR; the TCRdb copy retains only in-frame clones and omits some. This table has under 200,000 clones, approximately 90% appearing once. Trimming cost V 6 bases and J 4 bases, with 16 bases left between them. The CDR3 loop spans 15 amino acids. Germline V lookup: CDR1 MNHEY, CDR2 SVGAGI. The TCR sequence derives from an adult in good health. The rearrangement uses TRBV6-5 and TRBJ1-5; possibly TRBD1 for D (6 bases). The source material was peripheral blood, sampled on day 0 of AZD1222 vaccination. CDR3 DNA: TGTGCCAGCAGGGCCGCCGGGACACCTAATCAGCCCCAGCATTTT. The encoded protein is CASRAAGTPNQPQHF.